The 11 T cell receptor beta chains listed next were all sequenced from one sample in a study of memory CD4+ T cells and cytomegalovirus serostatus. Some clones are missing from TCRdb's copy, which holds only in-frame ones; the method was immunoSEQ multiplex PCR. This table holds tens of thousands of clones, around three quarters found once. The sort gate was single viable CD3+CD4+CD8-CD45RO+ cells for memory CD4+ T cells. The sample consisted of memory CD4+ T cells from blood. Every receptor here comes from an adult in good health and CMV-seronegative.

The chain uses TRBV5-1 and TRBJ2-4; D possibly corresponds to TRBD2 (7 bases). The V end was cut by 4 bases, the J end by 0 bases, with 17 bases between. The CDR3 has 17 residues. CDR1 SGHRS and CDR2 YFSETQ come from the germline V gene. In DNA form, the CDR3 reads TGCGCCAGCAGCCACGAGGGGGGGATACTAGCCAAAAACATTCAGTACTTC. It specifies CASSHEGGILAKNIQYF.

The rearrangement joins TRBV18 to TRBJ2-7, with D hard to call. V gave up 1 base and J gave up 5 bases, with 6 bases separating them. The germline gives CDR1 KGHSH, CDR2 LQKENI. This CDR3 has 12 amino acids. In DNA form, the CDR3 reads TGTGCCAGCTCACCACAAGGGCACGAGCAGTACTTC. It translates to CASSPQGHEQYF.

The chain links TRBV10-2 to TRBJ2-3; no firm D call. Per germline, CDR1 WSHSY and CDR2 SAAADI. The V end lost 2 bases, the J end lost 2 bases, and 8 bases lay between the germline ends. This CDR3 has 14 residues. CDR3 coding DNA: TGCGCCAGCAGTGAGCGGAACCCCACAGATACGCAGTATTTT. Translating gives CASSERNPTDTQYF.

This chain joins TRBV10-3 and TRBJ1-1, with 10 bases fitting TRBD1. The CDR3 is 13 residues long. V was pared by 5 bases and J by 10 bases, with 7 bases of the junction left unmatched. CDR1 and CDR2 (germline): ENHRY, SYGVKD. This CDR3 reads CAISYDRGRGAFF. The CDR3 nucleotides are TGTGCCATCAGTTATGACAGGGGGCGAGGAGCTTTCTTT.

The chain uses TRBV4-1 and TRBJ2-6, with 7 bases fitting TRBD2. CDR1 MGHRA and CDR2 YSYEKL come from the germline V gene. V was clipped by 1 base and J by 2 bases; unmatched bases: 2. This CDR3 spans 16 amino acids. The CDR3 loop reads CASSQGEGTGANVLTF. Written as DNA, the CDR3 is TGCGCCAGCAGCCAAGGGGAGGGGACTGGGGCCAACGTCCTGACTTTC.

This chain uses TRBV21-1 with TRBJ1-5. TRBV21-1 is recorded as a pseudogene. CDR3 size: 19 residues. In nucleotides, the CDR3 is TGTGCCAGCAGCAAAGAAGGGGATGTTAAGGAAAGGAGGAATCAGCCCCAGCATTTT. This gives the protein CASSKEGDVKERRNQPQHF.

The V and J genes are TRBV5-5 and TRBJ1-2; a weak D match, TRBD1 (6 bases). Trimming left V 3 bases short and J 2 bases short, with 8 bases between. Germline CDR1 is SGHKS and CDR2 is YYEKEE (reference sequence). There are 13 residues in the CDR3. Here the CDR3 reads CASSSTGNYGYTF. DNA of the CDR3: TGTGCCAGCAGCTCCACAGGGAACTATGGCTACACCTTC.

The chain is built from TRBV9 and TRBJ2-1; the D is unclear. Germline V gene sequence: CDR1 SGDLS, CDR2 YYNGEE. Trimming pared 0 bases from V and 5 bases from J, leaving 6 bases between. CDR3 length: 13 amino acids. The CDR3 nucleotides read TGTGCCAGCAGCGTAGGCGTAAACAATGAGCAGTTCTTC. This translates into CASSVGVNNEQFF.

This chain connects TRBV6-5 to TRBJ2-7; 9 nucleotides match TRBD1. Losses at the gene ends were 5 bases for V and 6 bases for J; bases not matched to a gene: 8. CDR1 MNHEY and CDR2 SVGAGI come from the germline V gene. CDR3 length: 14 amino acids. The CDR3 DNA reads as TGTGCCAGCAGTCGACAGGGGGAGCTCTCCGAGCAGTACTTC. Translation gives CASSRQGELSEQYF.

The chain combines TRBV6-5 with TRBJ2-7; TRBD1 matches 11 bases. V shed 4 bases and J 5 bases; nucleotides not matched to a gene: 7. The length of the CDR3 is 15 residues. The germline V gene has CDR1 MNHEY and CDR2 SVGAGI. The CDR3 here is CASSSAGQGVHEQYF. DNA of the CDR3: TGTGCCAGCAGTTCCGCGGGACAGGGGGTCCACGAGCAGTACTTC.

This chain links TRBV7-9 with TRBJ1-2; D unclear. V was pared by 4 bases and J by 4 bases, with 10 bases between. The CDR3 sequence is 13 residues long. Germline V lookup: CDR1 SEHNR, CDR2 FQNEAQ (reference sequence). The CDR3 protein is CASSSTAFYGYTF. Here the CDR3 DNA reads TGTGCCAGCAGCTCGACGGCGTTCTATGGCTACACCTTC.